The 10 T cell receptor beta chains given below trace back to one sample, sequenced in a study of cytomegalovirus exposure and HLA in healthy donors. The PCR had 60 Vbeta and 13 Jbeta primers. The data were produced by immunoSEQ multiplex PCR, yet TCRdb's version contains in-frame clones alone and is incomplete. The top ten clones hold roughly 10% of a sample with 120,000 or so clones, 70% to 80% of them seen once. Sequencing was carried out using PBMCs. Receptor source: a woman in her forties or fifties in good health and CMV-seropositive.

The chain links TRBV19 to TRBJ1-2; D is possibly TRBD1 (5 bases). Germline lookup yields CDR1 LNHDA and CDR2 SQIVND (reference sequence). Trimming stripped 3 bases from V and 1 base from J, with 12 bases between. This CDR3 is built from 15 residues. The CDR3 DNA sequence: TGTGCCAGTAGTATTTCACAGGCGATTAACTATGGCTACACCTTC. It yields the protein CASSISQAINYGYTF. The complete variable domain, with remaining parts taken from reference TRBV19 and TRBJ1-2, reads DGGITQSPKYLFRKEGQNVTLSCEQNLNHDAMYWYRQDPGQGLRLIYYSQIVNDFQKGDIAEGYSVSREKKESFPLTVTSAQKNPTAFYLCASSISQAINYGYTFGSGTRLTVV.

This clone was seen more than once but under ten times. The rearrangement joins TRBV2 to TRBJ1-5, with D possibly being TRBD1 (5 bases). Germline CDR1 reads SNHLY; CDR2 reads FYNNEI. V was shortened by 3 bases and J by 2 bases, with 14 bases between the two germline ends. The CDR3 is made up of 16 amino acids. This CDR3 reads CASSEERGGRNQPQHF. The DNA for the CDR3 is TGTGCCAGCAGTGAGGAGCGCGGGGGTCGCAATCAGCCCCAGCATTTT.

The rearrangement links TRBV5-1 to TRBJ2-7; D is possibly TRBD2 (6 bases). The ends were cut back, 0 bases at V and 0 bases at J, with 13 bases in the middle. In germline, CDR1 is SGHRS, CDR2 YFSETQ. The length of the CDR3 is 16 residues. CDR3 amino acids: CASSLAGDGYSYEQYF. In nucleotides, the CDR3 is TGCGCCAGCAGCTTGGCGGGAGACGGATACTCCTACGAGCAGTACTTC.

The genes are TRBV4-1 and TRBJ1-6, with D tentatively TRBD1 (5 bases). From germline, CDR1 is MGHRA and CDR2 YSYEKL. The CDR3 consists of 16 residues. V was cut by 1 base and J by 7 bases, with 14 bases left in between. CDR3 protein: CASSQGSRRTNSPLHF. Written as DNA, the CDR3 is TGCGCCAGCAGCCAAGGATCACGACGGACAAATTCACCCCTCCACTTT.

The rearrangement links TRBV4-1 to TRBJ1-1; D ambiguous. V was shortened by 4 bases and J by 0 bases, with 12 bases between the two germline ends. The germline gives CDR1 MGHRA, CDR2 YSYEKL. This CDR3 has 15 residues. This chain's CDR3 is CASSRPEGMNTEAFF. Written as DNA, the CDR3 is TGCGCCAGCAGCCGCCCGGAGGGAATGAACACTGAAGCTTTCTTT.

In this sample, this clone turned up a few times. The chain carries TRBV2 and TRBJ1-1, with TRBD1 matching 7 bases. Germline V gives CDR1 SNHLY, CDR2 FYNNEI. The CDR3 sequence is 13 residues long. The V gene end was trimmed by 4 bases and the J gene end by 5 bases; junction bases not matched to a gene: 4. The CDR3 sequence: CASSGQGKTEAFF. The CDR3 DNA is TGTGCCAGCAGTGGACAGGGAAAAACTGAAGCTTTCTTT.

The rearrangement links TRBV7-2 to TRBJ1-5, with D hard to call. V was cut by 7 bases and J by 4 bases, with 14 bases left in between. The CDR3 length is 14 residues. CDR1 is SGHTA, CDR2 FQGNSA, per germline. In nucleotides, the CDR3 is TGTGCCAGCACCGATGTTTCACGGAATCAGCCCCAGCATTTT. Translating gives CASTDVSRNQPQHF.

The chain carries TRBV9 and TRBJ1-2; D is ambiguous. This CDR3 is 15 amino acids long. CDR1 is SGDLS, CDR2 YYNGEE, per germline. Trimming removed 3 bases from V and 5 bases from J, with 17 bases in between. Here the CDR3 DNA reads TGTGCCAGCAGCGCAGGCCCCCCGGGGTTATATGGCTACACCTTC. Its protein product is CASSAGPPGLYGYTF.

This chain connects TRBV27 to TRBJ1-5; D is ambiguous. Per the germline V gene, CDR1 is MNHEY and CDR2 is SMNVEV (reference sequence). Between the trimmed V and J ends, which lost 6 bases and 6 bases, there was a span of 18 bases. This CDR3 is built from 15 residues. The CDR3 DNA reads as TGTGCCAGCAGCACTACCCGGGAGGGCGGTCAGCCCCAGCATTTT. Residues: CASSTTREGGQPQHF.

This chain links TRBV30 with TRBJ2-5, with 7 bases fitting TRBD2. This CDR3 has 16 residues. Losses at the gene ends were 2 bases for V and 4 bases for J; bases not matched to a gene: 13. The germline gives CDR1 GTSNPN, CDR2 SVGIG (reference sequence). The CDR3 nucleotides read TGTGCCTGGAGTATTGGGGGGGAGCGGGTTCGAGAGACCCAGTACTTC. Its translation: CAWSIGGERVRETQYF.